This T cell receptor beta chain was documented in a study of siplizumab effects on memory and regulatory T cells. Findings of the study overall: In siplizumab conditions, mappable alloreactive CD4+ clones averaged about 69% Treg-derived, against approximately 29% in controls. Confirmation that proliferating Tregs from siplizumab cultures had suppressive function was not obtained. Alloreactive sequences from unstimulated CD4+ memory cells fell significantly with siplizumab. There appeared to be greater diversity in naive T cells than in memory cells, and naive T cells seemed major contributors to the alloresponse.

Turning to this clone: What it binds is not known.

The CDR3 contains 14 residues. V was clipped by 4 bases and J by 8 bases; unmatched bases: 6. Germline CDR1 reads SGHDT; CDR2 reads YYEEEE. Sequencing was performed with immunoSEQ multiplex PCR; in TCRdb, only in-frame clones are kept and a portion is missing. The table shows approximately 100,000 clones, with around 92% occurring only once. This chain joins TRBV5-6 and TRBJ2-1; 10 nucleotides match TRBD2. The sequence was collected from a human donor in good health. Sample: Tregs sorted from blood. In DNA form, the CDR3 reads TGTGCCAGCAGCCGTAGCGGGAGGCGGGATGAGCAGTTCTTC. It codes for CASSRSGRRDEQFF.